A single sample is the source of the 18 T cell receptor beta chains below, sequenced in a study of T-cell memory formation after mild COVID-19. TCRdb itself ran the 5' RACE reads through MiXCR, one entry per CDR3 protein. In the table there are 140,000 or so distinct CDR3 sequences, about a fifth of which are singletons. The sequencing sample was made of PBMCs or a T cell subset sorted from them (not recorded which). Receptor source: an adult woman who had mild COVID-19 (a few samples of this study predate the infection). Cell type and time point are not known.

DNA for the CDR3: TGCGCCAGCAGATCACCGGGACAGATCACCGGGGAGCTGTTTTTT. Amino acid sequence: CASRSPGQITGELFF. The chain recombines TRBV5-1 with TRBJ2-2; 7 positions match TRBD1. CDR1 SGHRS and CDR2 YFSETQ come from the germline V gene. The ends lost 5 bases at V and 4 bases at J; junction bases unmatched: 8. The CDR3 extends over 15 amino acids.

J is TRBJ1-1 and V is TRBV7-2, with D tentatively TRBD1 (6 bases). This CDR3 region has 12 residues. Deletions cut 3 bases from V and 12 bases from J, with 14 bases between. Germline V gene sequence: CDR1 SGHTA, CDR2 FQGNSA. The CDR3 spells CASSLGQGLPFF. CDR3 DNA sequence: TGTGCCAGCAGCTTGGGGCAGGGGTTGCCTTTCTTT.

In its sample, this clonotype was seen a few times. The V and J genes are TRBV6-1 and TRBJ2-2; TRBD2 agrees at 13 bases. After removal of 7 bases from V and 3 bases from J, the junction contained 8 bases not matched to a gene. CDR1 MNHNS and CDR2 SASEGT come from the germline V gene. The CDR3 totals 17 residues. The CDR3 spells CASILTSGGSYTGELFF. The CDR3 DNA is TGTGCCAGCATCTTGACTAGCGGGGGGTCTTACACCGGGGAGCTGTTTTTT.

The chain carries TRBV6-5 and TRBJ1-5, with TRBD1 as a possible D gene (5 bases). The CDR3 sequence is 18 residues long. Germline CDR1 and CDR2: MNHEY and SVGAGI. The ends were cut back, 0 bases at V and 4 bases at J, with 19 bases in the middle. CDR3 in DNA: TGTGCCAGCAGTTACTCGATCCCCTGGCGATCAGGGAATCAGCCCCAGCATTTT. Its translation is CASSYSIPWRSGNQPQHF.

This clonotype was seen more than once but under ten times. This chain links TRBV6-1 with TRBJ1-1; no clear D gene. Germline CDR1 MNHNS, CDR2 SASEGT. CDR3 length: 14 amino acids. Trimming left V 2 bases short and J 0 bases short, with 7 bases between. CDR3 sequence: CASSEQTLNTEAFF. The CDR3 nucleotides read TGTGCCAGCAGTGAACAGACGCTGAACACTGAAGCTTTCTTT.

The chain carries TRBV7-9 and TRBJ1-2; TRBD1 agrees at 9 bases. This CDR3 has 15 residues. Germline V gives CDR1 SEHNR, CDR2 FQNEAQ (reference sequence). The V gene end was trimmed by 5 bases and the J gene end by 4 bases; junction bases not matched to a gene: 8. The CDR3 protein is CASSPRTGARYGYTF. CDR3 bases: TGTGCCAGCAGCCCCAGGACAGGGGCCCGCTATGGCTACACCTTC.

The rearrangement uses TRBV20-1 and TRBJ1-5; possibly TRBD1 for D (6 bases). This CDR3 is 16 amino acids long. Deletions cut 0 bases from V and 6 bases from J, with 18 bases between. Germline values: CDR1 DFQATT, CDR2 SNEGSKA (reference sequence). The CDR3 DNA sequence: TGCAGTGCTAGAGACCTCTCGGGACAAGCCTTTCAGCCCCAGCATTTT. It translates to CSARDLSGQAFQPQHF.

This clonotype was picked up a small number of times. The chain employs TRBV6-5 and TRBJ1-1; a weak D match, TRBD1 (6 bases). CDR1 and CDR2 from the germline V gene are MNHEY and SVGAGI. V was cut by 6 bases and J by 3 bases, with 14 bases left in between. The CDR3 totals 14 residues. The CDR3 nucleotides are TGTGCCAGCAGCGAATTCAGGGGAGACACTGAAGCTTTCTTT. Translated, it gives CASSEFRGDTEAFF.

The J gene is TRBJ2-1, the V gene TRBV9; 12 positions match TRBD1. CDR3 size: 15 residues. Germline V lookup: CDR1 SGDLS, CDR2 YYNGEE. V shed 2 bases and J 6 bases; nucleotides not matched to a gene: 3. The CDR3 here is CASSVGQGAGNEQFF. CDR3 in DNA: TGTGCCAGCAGCGTGGGACAGGGGGCGGGCAATGAGCAGTTCTTC.

This clonotype was seen more than once but under ten times. The V gene is TRBV7-6, the J gene TRBJ2-2; 7 bases agree with TRBD1. Germline CDR1 SGHVS, CDR2 FNYEAQ. V gave up 3 bases and J gave up 1 base; unmatched junction bases: 5. The CDR3 is made up of 16 amino acids. The CDR3 region has the DNA TGTGCCAGCAGCTTTCTGGGACAGATGAACACCGGGGAGCTGTTTTTT. Protein product: CASSFLGQMNTGELFF.

The V call is TRBV6-5, the J call TRBJ2-7; D unclear. Germline-derived CDR1 and CDR2 are MNHEY and SVGAGI. The CDR3 extends over 11 amino acids. Trimming pared 6 bases from V and 4 bases from J, leaving 7 bases between. In DNA, the CDR3 is TGTGCCAGCAGCAACCAGTACGAGCAGTACTTC. This translates into CASSNQYEQYF.

CDR3 in amino acids: CASSSLSYRGPYTEAFF. CDR3 DNA sequence: TGTGCCAGCAGCTCCCTCTCCTACAGGGGGCCCTACACTGAAGCTTTCTTT. V gene TRBV7-9 combines with J gene TRBJ1-1, with 9 bases lining up with TRBD1. The CDR3 is 17 residues long. V lost 4 bases to trimming and J lost 3 bases; unmatched junction nucleotides: 12. Germline V gene lookup returns CDR1 SEHNR and CDR2 FQNEAQ (reference sequence).

This clonotype was counted between two and nine times. V usage is TRBV20-1 and J usage is TRBJ2-3, with TRBD2 matching 11 bases. CDR1 is DFQATT, CDR2 SNEGSKA, per germline (reference sequence). This CDR3 is built from 17 residues. V shed 5 bases and J 2 bases; nucleotides not matched to a gene: 12. Written as DNA, the CDR3 is TGCAGTGCTCTCGACCCAGTAGCGGGAGGGCCCACAGATACGCAGTATTTT. This codes for CSALDPVAGGPTDTQYF.

This clonotype was found many times. V and J are TRBV5-1 and TRBJ2-7; TRBD1 is a possible D gene (5 bases). V lost 0 bases and J 5 bases, leaving 6 bases between the germline ends. This CDR3 is 12 amino acids long. CDR1 and CDR2 (germline): SGHRS, YFSETQ. CDR3 protein: CASSLEGNEQYF. The CDR3 DNA reads as TGCGCCAGCAGCTTGGAGGGGAACGAGCAGTACTTC.

The genes are TRBV24-1 and TRBJ2-1; TRBD2 aligns across 8 bases. The CDR3 totals 14 residues. With 4 bases clipped from V and 9 bases from J, the junction kept 7 bases outside the gene matches. Germline CDR1 KGHDR, CDR2 SFDVKD. The CDR3 here is CATSDSLAGTEQFF. The CDR3 bases are TGTGCCACCAGTGACTCCCTAGCGGGCACTGAGCAGTTCTTC.

This clonotype appeared a few times. The CDR3 DNA follows: TGTGCCAGCAGCCTGGACAGGGTTGGGGCCAACGTCCTGACTTTC. The encoded protein is CASSLDRVGANVLTF. The chain couples TRBV7-6 to TRBJ2-6; 8 nucleotides align to TRBD1. This CDR3 is built from 15 residues. Per germline, CDR1 SGHVS and CDR2 FNYEAQ. V was pared by 5 bases and J by 3 bases, with 3 bases of the junction left unmatched. The variable domain in full, with the rest retrieved from reference TRBV7-6 and TRBJ2-6, is GAGVSQSPRYKVTKRGQDVALRCDPISGHVSLYWYRQALGQGPEFLTYFNYEAQQDKSGLPNDRFSAERPEGSISTLTIQRTEQRDSAMYRCASSLDRVGANVLTFGAGSRLTVL.

The chain combines TRBV5-1 with TRBJ2-2, with TRBD2 as a possible D gene (5 bases). Germline CDR1 is SGHRS and CDR2 is YFSETQ. The CDR3 runs to 14 residues. V was pared by 7 bases and J by 6 bases, with 16 bases between. This chain's CDR3 is CASGQHLGAGELFF. The CDR3 DNA sequence: TGCGCCAGCGGGCAACACCTCGGGGCCGGGGAGCTGTTTTTT.

The chain uses TRBV7-2 and TRBJ2-5; D remains ambiguous. V lost 0 bases and J lost 2, with 7 bases in between. Germline CDR1 SGHTA, CDR2 FQGNSA. This CDR3 comprises 14 residues. CDR3 DNA sequence: TGTGCCAGCAGCTTAGCTGGGCGGCAAGAGACCCAGTACTTC. Its translation: CASSLAGRQETQYF.